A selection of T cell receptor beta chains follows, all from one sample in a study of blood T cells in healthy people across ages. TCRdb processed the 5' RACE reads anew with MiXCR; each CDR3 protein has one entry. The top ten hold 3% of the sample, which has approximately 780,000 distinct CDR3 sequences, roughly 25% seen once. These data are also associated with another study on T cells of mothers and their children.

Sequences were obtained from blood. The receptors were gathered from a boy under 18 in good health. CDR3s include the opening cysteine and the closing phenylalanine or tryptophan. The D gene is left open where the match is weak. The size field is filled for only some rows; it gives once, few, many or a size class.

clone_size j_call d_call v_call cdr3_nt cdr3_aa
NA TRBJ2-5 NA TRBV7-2 TGTGCCAGCAGCTTAGCGTCAGGGAAGTACGAGACCCAGTACTTC CASSLASGKYETQYF
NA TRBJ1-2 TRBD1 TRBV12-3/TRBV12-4 TGTGCCAGCAGTCCACGACAGGGGTATTCGTATGGCTACACCTTC CASSPRQGYSYGYTF
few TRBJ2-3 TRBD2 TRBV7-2 TGTGCCAGCAGCTTAGCGCTAGCGGGGGGGGACACAGATACGCAGTATTTT CASSLALAGGDTDTQYF
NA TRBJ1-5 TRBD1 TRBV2 TGTGCCAGCACGGGGACAGGGTTCAATCAGCCCCAGCATTTT CASTGTGFNQPQHF
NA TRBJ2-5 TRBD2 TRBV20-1 TGCAGTGCTGGACGACTAGCGGGGGACCAAGAGACCCAGTACTTC CSAGRLAGDQETQYF
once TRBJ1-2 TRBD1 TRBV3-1 TGTGCCAGCAGCCCCCAGAGGACAGGGGGCGGAGGCTACACCTTC CASSPQRTGGGGYTF
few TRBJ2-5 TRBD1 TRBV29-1 TGCAGCGTTTCGGGGACAGGGTGGATTAGGGCCACAGAGACCCAGTACTTC CSVSGTGWIRATETQYF
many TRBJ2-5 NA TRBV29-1 TGCAGCGTTGACGGGGGGCTCGGATCGGAGACCCAGTACTTC CSVDGGLGSETQYF
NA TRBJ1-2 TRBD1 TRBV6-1 TGTGCCAGCAGGGACAGGGGATGGGATAACTATGGCTACACCTTC CASRDRGWDNYGYTF
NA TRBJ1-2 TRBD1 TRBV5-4 TGTGCCAGCAGCTCGGGACAGACCTATGGCTACACCTTC CASSSGQTYGYTF
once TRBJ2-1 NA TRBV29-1 TGCAGCGTAGGTCATGAGCAGTTCTTC CSVGHEQFF
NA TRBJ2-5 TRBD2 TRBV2 TGTGCCAGCAGGGCCCCGCACCGCGGGGGAAACCAAGAGACCCAGTACTTC CASRAPHRGGNQETQYF
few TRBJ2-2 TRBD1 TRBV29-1 TGCAGCGCCAACCAGGGGGTGAACACCGGGGAGCTGTTTTTT CSANQGVNTGELFF
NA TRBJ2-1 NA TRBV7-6 TGTGCCAGCAGCCCCAGCAGGCAGGGCCTCTTCTACAATGAGCAGTTCTTC CASSPSRQGLFYNEQFF
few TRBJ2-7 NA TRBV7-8 TGTGCCAGCAGCTTCACTAGACTCTCCTACGAGCAGTACTTC CASSFTRLSYEQYF
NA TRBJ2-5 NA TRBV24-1 TGTGCCACCAGTGACCCGGACAGAGAGACCCAGTACTTC CATSDPDRETQYF
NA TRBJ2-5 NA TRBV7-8 TGTGCCAGCAGCTTAGTAGGGGTGGGAGAGACCCAGTACTTC CASSLVGVGETQYF
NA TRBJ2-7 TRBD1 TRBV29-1 TGCAGCGTTGTGGGAAGACAGGGGGGCAACGAGCAGTACTTC CSVVGRQGGNEQYF